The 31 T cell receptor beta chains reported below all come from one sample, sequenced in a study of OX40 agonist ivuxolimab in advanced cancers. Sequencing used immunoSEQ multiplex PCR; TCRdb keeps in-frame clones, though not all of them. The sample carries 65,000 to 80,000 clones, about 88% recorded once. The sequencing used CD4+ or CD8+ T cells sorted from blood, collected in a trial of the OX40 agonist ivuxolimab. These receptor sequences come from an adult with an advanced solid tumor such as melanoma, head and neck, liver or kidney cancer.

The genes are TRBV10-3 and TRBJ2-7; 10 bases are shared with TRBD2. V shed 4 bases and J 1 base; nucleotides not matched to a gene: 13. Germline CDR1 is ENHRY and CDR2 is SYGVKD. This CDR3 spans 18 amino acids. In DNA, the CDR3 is TGTGCCATCAGTGCTTCTACCCCCGGGACTAGCGATTCCTACGAGCAGTACTTC. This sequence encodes CAISASTPGTSDSYEQYF.

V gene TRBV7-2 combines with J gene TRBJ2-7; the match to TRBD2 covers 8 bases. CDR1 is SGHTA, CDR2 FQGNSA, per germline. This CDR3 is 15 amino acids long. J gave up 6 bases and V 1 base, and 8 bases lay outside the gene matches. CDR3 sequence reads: CASSLETAGGSEQYF. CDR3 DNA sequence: TGTGCCAGCAGCTTAGAGACGGCGGGAGGATCCGAGCAGTACTTC.

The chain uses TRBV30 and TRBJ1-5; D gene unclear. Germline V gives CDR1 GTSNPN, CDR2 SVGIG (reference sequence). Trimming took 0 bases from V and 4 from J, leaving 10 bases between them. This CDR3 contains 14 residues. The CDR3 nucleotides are TGTGCCTGGAGTGTACAGCACGGTAATCAGCCCCAGCATTTT. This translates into CAWSVQHGNQPQHF.

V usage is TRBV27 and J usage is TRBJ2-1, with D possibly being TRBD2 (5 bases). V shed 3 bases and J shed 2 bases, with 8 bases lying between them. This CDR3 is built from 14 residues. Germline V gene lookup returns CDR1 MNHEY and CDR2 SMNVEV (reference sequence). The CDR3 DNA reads TGTGCCAGCAGTTTCGTGGGAGCCTACAATGAGCAGTTCTTC. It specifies CASSFVGAYNEQFF.

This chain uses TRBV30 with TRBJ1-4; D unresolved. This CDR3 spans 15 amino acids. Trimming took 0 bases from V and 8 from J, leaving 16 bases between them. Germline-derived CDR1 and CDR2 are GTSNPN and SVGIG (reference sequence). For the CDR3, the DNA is TGTGCCTGGAGTGTATTAGAGGAGGGAGGCGAAAAACTGTTTTTT. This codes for CAWSVLEEGGEKLFF.

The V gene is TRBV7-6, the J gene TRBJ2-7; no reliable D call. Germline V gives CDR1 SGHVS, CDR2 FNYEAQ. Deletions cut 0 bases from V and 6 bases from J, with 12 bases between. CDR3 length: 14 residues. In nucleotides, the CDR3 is TGTGCCAGCAGCTTAGCGCCGGTTGCCCGCGAGCAGTACTTC. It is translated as CASSLAPVAREQYF.

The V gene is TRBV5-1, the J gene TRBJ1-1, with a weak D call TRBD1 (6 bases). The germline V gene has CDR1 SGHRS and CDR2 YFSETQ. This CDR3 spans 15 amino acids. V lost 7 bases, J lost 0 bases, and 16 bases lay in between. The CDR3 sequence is CASGSGGRLNTEAFF. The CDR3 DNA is TGCGCCAGCGGGAGCGGGGGCCGACTGAACACTGAAGCTTTCTTT.

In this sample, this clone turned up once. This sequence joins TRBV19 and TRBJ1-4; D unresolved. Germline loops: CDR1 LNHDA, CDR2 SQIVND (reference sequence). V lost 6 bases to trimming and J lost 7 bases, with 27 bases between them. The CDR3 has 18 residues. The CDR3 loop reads CASSQYLAPGVAGEKLFF. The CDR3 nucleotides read TGTGCCAGTAGCCAGTACCTGGCCCCTGGCGTAGCTGGTGAAAAACTGTTTTTT.

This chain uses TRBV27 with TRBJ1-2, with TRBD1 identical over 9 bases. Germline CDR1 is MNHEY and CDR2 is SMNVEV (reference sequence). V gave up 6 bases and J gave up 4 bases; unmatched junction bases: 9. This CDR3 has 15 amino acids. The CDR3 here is CASSPSLGQGYGYTF. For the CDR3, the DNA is TGTGCCAGCAGCCCCTCCTTGGGACAGGGCTATGGCTACACCTTC.

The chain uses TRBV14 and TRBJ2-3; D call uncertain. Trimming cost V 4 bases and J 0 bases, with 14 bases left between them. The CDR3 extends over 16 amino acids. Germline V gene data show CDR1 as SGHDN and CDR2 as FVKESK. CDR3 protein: CASSPPGVTSTDTQYF. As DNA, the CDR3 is TGTGCCAGCAGCCCGCCTGGCGTCACCAGCACAGATACGCAGTATTTT.

The DNA for the CDR3 is TGTGCCAGCAGCCCTCCGGGACTAGCGTTTGGTGAGCAGTTCTTC. This sequence encodes CASSPPGLAFGEQFF. The chain carries TRBV9 and TRBJ2-1, with TRBD2 identical over 10 bases. Per germline, CDR1 SGDLS and CDR2 YYNGEE. The CDR3 has 15 amino acids. V gave up 4 bases and J gave up 9 bases; unmatched junction bases: 10.

As DNA, the CDR3 is TGCGCCAGCAGCTTGGAACCAAGAAAAACAGATACGCAGTATTTT. Translating gives CASSLEPRKTDTQYF. The V and J genes are TRBV5-1 and TRBJ2-3; D not resolved. The CDR3 has 15 residues. V was shortened by 0 bases and J by 3 bases, with 11 bases between the two germline ends. Germline V lookup: CDR1 SGHRS, CDR2 YFSETQ. The whole variable domain, filled in from reference TRBV5-1 and TRBJ2-3, reads KAGVTQTPRYLIKTRGQQVTLSCSPISGHRSVSWYQQTPGQGLQFLFEYFSETQRNKGNFPGRFSGRQFSNSRSEMNVSTLELGDSALYLCASSLEPRKTDTQYFGPGTRLTVL.

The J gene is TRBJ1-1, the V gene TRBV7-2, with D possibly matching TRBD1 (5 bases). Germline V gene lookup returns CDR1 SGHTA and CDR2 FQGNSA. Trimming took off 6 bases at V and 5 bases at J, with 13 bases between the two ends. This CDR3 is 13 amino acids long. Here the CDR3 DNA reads TGTGCCAGCAGTTTTAGCAGGGCTACTGAAGCTTTCTTT. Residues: CASSFSRATEAFF. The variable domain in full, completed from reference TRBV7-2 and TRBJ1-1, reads GAGVSQSPSNKVTEKGKDVELRCDPISGHTALYWYRQSLGQGLEFLIYFQGNSAPDKSGLPSDRFSAERTGGSVSTLTIQRTQQEDSAVYLCASSFSRATEAFFGQGTRLTVV.

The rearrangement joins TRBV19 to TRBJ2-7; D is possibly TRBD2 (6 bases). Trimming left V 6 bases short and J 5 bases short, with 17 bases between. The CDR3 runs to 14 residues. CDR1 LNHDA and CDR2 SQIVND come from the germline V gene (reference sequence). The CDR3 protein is CASRPRGASDEQYF. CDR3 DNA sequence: TGTGCCAGTAGGCCGCGGGGAGCCTCTGACGAGCAGTACTTC. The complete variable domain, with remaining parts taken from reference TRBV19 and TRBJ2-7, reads DGGITQSPKYLFRKEGQNVTLSCEQNLNHDAMYWYRQDPGQGLRLIYYSQIVNDFQKGDIAEGYSVSREKKESFPLTVTSAQKNPTAFYLCASRPRGASDEQYFGPGTRLTVT.

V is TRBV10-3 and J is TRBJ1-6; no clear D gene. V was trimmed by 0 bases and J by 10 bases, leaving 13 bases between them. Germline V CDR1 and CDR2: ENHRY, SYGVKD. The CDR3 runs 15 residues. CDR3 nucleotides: TGTGCCATCAGTGAGTCCGATGGTCCGGGGTCACCCCTCCACTTT. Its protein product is CAISESDGPGSPLHF.

As DNA, the CDR3 is TGTGCCAGAAGCTTGGGGGACGTCTATGGCTACACCTTC. This encodes CARSLGDVYGYTF. This chain links TRBV5-3 with TRBJ1-2, with D possibly being TRBD1 (5 bases). TRBV5-3 is flagged as an ORF with uncertain function. This CDR3 spans 13 amino acids. V lost 0 bases to trimming and J lost 4 bases, with 7 bases between them.

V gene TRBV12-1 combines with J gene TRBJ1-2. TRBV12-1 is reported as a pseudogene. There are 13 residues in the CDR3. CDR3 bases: TGTGCCAGCAGCTGGGAAGGGATAGATGGCTACACCTTC. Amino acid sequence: CASSWEGIDGYTF.

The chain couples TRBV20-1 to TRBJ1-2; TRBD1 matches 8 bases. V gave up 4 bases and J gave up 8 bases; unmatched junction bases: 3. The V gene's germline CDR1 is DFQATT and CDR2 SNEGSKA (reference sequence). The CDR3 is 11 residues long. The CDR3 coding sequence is TGCAGTGCTATTTACAGGGGGGGCTACACCTTC. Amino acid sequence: CSAIYRGGYTF.

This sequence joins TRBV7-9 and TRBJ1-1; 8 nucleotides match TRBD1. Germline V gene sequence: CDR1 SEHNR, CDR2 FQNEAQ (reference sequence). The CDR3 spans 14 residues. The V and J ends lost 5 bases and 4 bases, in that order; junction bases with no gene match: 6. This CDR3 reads CASSLRTGFTEAFF. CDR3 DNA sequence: TGTGCCAGCAGCCTTCGGACAGGGTTCACTGAAGCTTTCTTT.

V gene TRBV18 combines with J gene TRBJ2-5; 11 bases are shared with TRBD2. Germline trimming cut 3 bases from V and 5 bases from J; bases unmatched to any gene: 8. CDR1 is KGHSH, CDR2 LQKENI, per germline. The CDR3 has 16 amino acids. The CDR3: CASSPQTSGSAETQYF. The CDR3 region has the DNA TGTGCCAGCTCACCCCAAACTAGCGGGAGTGCTGAGACCCAGTACTTC.

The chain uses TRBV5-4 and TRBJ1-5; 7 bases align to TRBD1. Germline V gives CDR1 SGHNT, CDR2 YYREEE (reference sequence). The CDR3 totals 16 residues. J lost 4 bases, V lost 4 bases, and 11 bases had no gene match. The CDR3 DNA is TGTGCCAGCAGCCTAGGGCCGACAGGGCCAAATCAGCCCCAGCATTTT. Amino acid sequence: CASSLGPTGPNQPQHF.

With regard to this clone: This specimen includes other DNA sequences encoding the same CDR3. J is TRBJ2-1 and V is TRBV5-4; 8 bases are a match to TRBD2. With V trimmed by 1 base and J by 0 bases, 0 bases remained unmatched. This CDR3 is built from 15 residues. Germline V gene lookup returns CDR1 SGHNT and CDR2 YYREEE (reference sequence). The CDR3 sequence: CASSLTSGSYNEQFF. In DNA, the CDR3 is TGTGCCAGCAGCTTGACTAGCGGCTCCTACAATGAGCAGTTCTTC. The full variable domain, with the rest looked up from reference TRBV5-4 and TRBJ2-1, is ETGVTQSPTHLIKTRGQQVTLRCSSQSGHNTVSWYQQALGQGPQFIFQYYREEENGRGNFPPRFSGLQFPNYSSELNVNALELDDSALYLCASSLTSGSYNEQFFGPGTRLTVL.

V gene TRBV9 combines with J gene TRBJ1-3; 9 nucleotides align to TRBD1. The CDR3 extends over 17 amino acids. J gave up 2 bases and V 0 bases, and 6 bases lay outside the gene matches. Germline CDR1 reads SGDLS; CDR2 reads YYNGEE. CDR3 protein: CASSVAQGAGTGNTIYF. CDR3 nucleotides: TGTGCCAGCAGCGTAGCACAGGGGGCTGGGACTGGAAACACCATATATTTT.

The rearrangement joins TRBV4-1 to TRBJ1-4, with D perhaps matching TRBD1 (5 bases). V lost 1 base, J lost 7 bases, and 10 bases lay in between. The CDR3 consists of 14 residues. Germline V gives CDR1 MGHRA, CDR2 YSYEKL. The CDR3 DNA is TGCGCCAGCAGCCAAGGGGGGAGAGGTGAAAAACTGTTTTTT. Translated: CASSQGGRGEKLFF.

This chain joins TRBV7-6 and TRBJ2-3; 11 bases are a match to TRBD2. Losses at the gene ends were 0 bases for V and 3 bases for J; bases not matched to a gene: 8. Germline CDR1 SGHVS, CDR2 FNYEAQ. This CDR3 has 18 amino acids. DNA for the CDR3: TGTGCCAGCAGCTTAGCAAGGGTCGGGACTAGCGGTACAGATACGCAGTATTTT. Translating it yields CASSLARVGTSGTDTQYF.

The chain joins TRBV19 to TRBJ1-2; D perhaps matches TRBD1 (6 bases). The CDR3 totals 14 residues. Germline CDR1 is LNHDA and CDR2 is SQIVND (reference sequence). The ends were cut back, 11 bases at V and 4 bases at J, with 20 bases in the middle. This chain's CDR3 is CAAGRGLGGYGYTF. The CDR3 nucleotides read TGTGCCGCCGGGCGGGGGCTGGGCGGCTATGGCTACACCTTC.

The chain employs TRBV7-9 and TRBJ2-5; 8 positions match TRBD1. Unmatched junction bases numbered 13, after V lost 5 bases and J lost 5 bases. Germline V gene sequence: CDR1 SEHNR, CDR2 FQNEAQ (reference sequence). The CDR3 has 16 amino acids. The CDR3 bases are TGTGCCAGCAGCCCAAGGGGCCAGGGGGCTGAGGAGACCCAGTACTTC. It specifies CASSPRGQGAEETQYF.

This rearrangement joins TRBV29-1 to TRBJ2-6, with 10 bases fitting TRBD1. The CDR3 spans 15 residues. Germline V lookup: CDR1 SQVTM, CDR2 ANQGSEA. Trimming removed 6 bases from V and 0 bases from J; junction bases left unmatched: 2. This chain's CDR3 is CSVRTGGSGANVLTF. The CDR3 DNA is TGCAGCGTACGGACAGGGGGCTCTGGGGCCAACGTCCTGACTTTC.

CDR3 in amino acids: CASSNSDTQYF. The CDR3 coding sequence is TGTGCCAGCAGTAATTCAGATACGCAGTATTTT. The chain links TRBV25-1 to TRBJ2-3; the D is unclear. The CDR3 loop spans 11 amino acids. V lost 5 bases and J lost 4, with 4 bases in between. The germline V gene has CDR1 MGHDK and CDR2 SYGVNS. Full variable domain (missing parts from reference TRBV25-1 and TRBJ2-3): EADIYQTPRYLVIGTGKKITLECSQTMGHDKMYWYQQDPGMELHLIHYSYGVNSTEKGDLSSESTVSRIRTEHFPLTLESARPSHTSQYLCASSNSDTQYFGPGTRLTVL.

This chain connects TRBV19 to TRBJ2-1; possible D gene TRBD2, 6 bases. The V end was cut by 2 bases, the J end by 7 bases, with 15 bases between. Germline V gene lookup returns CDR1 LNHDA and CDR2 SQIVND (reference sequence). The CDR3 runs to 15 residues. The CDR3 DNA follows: TGTGCCAGTAGTATACTCTTCGGGGACTTGAATGAGCAGTTCTTC. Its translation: CASSILFGDLNEQFF.

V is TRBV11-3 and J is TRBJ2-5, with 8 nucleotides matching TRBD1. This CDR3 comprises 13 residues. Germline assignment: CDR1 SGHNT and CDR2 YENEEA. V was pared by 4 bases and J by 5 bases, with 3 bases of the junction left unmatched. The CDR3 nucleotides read TGTGCCAGCAGCTCGGACAGGGAGGAGACCCAGTACTTC. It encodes CASSSDREETQYF.